Following are 13 T cell receptor beta chains from one sample sequenced in a study of response to subunit inactivated influenza vaccine. TCRdb redid the calling of the RT-PCR reads with MiXCR, one entry per CDR3 protein. Of more than 200,000 distinct CDR3 sequences in the sample, 12% were seen once. The sequencing used non-naive T cells sorted from PBMCs, collected less than 15 days before vaccination. The origin of the receptors is a man aged 45-60 years who received an inactivated influenza vaccine.

There are many counts of this clonotype. The chain links TRBV7-9 to TRBJ1-1; D is unclear. The length of the CDR3 is 14 residues. Trimming took off 3 bases at V and 5 bases at J, with 13 bases between the two ends. The germline CDR1 and CDR2 sequences are SEHNR and FQNEAQ (reference sequence). DNA for the CDR3: TGTGCCAGCAGCTTGTCCCAAATAAGGACTGAAGCTTTCTTT. It is translated as CASSLSQIRTEAFF.

This clonotype was seen more than once but under ten times. One junction end does not reproduce the germline sequence, and a read error may be involved. This rearrangement joins TRBV2 to TRBJ2-3, with 8 bases that match TRBD2. The CDR3 sequence is 14 residues long. Germline loops: CDR1 SNHLY, CDR2 FYNNEI. The CDR3 DNA follows: TGTGCCAGCAGATTTCGGACTAGCAGAGATACGCAGTATTTT. It encodes CASRFRTSRDTQYF.

The CDR3 reads CASSLDWTGDEQYF. As DNA, the CDR3 is TGCGCCAGCAGCTTGGATTGGACAGGGGACGAGCAGTACTTC. The gene calls are TRBV5-1 and TRBJ2-7, with 9 bases fitting TRBD1. Germline-derived CDR1 and CDR2 are SGHRS and YFSETQ. The V segment lost 0 bases and the J segment 5 bases; nucleotides outside the gene matches: 3. This CDR3 is built from 14 residues.

This clonotype was counted between two and nine times. The gene calls are TRBV7-2 and TRBJ2-1; D is tentatively TRBD1 or TRBD2 (5 bases each). The CDR3 runs to 16 residues. V lost 5 bases and J 4 bases, leaving 18 bases between the germline ends. Germline V gene data show CDR1 as SGHTA and CDR2 as FQGNSA. CDR3 in DNA: TGTGCCAGCAGCCGGACCGGGACCGCCGGTTACAATGAGCAGTTCTTC. It specifies CASSRTGTAGYNEQFF.

This clonotype was seen at least ten times. V usage is TRBV29-1 and J usage is TRBJ2-3; 8 bases line up with TRBD1. The germline V gene encodes CDR1 SQVTM and CDR2 ANQGSEA. After removal of 7 bases from V and 3 bases from J, the junction contained 6 bases not matched to a gene. This CDR3 comprises 13 residues. CDR3 loop: CSARQGSTDTQYF. CDR3 coding DNA: TGCAGCGCCCGACAGGGGTCTACAGATACGCAGTATTTT.

This clonotype was counted at least ten times. This sequence joins TRBV5-6 and TRBJ2-7, with 9 bases fitting TRBD1. Germline V gene sequence: CDR1 SGHDT, CDR2 YYEEEE. The CDR3 length is 15 residues. Trimming at V came to 0 bases and at J to 3 bases, leaving 4 bases not matched to a gene. The CDR3 region has the DNA TGTGCCAGCAGCTTGGTACAGGGGGCTATCTACGAGCAGTACTTC. Its translation is CASSLVQGAIYEQYF.

This clonotype was found many times. The chain links TRBV12-3 or TRBV12-4 to TRBJ1-1; D remains ambiguous. The CDR3 extends over 13 amino acids. Trimming left V 1 base short and J 4 bases short, with 7 bases between. In DNA form, the CDR3 reads TGTGCCAGCAGTTTAGTTGTCGGCACTGAAGCTTTCTTT. Translating gives CASSLVVGTEAFF.

The chain joins TRBV11-3 to TRBJ2-1, with 9 bases aligning to TRBD2. Germline CDR1 SGHNT, CDR2 YENEEA. The J segment lost 0 bases and the V segment lost 3 bases, leaving 0 bases of the junction unmatched. The CDR3 has 15 amino acids. The DNA of the CDR3 is TGTGCCAGCAGCTTTAGCGGGAGCTCCTACAATGAGCAGTTCTTC. Translation: CASSFSGSSYNEQFF. The variable domain in full, with the rest retrieved from reference TRBV11-3 and TRBJ2-1, is EAGVVQSPRYKIIEKKQPVAFWCNPISGHNTLYWYLQNLGQGPELLIRYENEEAVDDSQLPKDRFSAERLKGVDSTLKIQPAELGDSAVYLCASSFSGSSYNEQFFGPGTRLTVL.

The chain carries TRBV12-3 or TRBV12-4 and TRBJ1-6; D uncertain. The CDR3 runs 13 residues. Trimming left V 3 bases short and J 8 bases short, with 8 bases between. The CDR3 loop is CASSLARDSPLHF. Written as DNA, the CDR3 is TGTGCCAGCAGTTTGGCCCGGGATTCACCCCTCCACTTT.

V is TRBV4-1 and J is TRBJ2-3; D may be TRBD2 (7 bases). Germline CDR1 MGHRA, CDR2 YSYEKL. The CDR3 spans 14 residues. V dropped 5 bases and J dropped 1 base, with 10 bases sitting between them. The CDR3 coding sequence is TGCGCCAGCAGCGGGGGGGCTGGCACAGATACGCAGTATTTT. Amino acids: CASSGGAGTDTQYF.

V is TRBV15 and J is TRBJ2-7; weak D call: TRBD1 (6 bases). Trimming pared 0 bases from V and 2 bases from J, leaving 17 bases between. CDR1 and CDR2 from the germline V gene are LNHNV and YYDKDF (reference sequence). CDR3 length equals 17 residues. Written as DNA, the CDR3 is TGTGCCACCAGCAGAGATGGTTTTCACAGGGTCCCCTACGAGCAGTACTTC. This sequence encodes CATSRDGFHRVPYEQYF.

Regarding this clonotype: This sequence may be a read error, since a much larger clone differs from it by one base. The chain has TRBV24-1 and TRBJ2-5, with D perhaps TRBD1 or TRBD2 (6 bases each). The CDR3 is made up of 15 amino acids. Germline-derived CDR1 and CDR2 are KGHDR and SFDVKD. The CDR3 spells CATSGKGGLQESQYF. CDR3 DNA sequence: TGTGCCACCAGTGGTAAGGGGGGCCTACAAGAGTCCCAGTACTTC.

The rearrangement uses TRBV12-3 or TRBV12-4 and TRBJ1-1, with 9 bases fitting TRBD1. The V segment lost 3 bases and the J segment 12 bases; nucleotides outside the gene matches: 5. This CDR3 contains 12 residues. CDR3 in DNA: TGTGCCAGCAGTTTCCCCACAGGGGGCTCTTTCTTT. This codes for CASSFPTGGSFF.